In its sample, the clone carrying this TCR beta chain was seen a few times. What it recognizes is unknown. The CDR3 is 15 residues long. Germline V gene data show CDR1 as KGHSH and CDR2 as LQKENI. V lost 3 bases and J 6 bases, leaving 15 bases between the germline ends. The data are from a study of cytomegalovirus exposure and HLA in healthy donors. Study-wide results and limits: Immune exposure data for these donors was limited to CMV serostatus. In an earlier analysis, about 87% or about 30%: the productive usage of most TCR beta V segments.

The primer mix had 60 Vbeta and 13 Jbeta primers. Sequencing was performed with immunoSEQ multiplex PCR; in TCRdb, only in-frame clones are kept and a portion is missing. The table has about 120,000 clones, about 86% seen once. This TCR was recovered from a woman aged 40-49 years in good health and CMV-seronegative. Sequenced: PBMCs. The rearrangement links TRBV18 to TRBJ1-5; tentative D call: TRBD1 (5 bases). CDR3 DNA: TGTGCCAGCTCACCGGCCCCCACAGGTACTCAGCCCCAGCATTTT. It translates to CASSPAPTGTQPQHF.